This T cell receptor (beta chain) is drawn from a study of vaccination and CD4 T cells after COVID-19. Study details: Cultures serving as controls received a peptide pool (CEFX or HIV-1 Nef) or no peptide. General study results and limits: SARS-CoV-2-reactive clonotype medians increased from roughly 21 to 40, not significantly.

The treatment is: roughly ten-day PBMC culture with coronavirus spike peptide pools or control peptides (ViraFEST assay). None of the healthy vaccine recipients had prior SARS-CoV-2 infection, per negative nucleocapsid antibodies before and after vaccination. Germline CDR1 reads DFQATT; CDR2 reads SNEGSKA (reference sequence). The CDR3 contains 14 residues. With 0 bases removed from V and 4 bases from J, the gap between germline ends came to 12 bases. Sequenced with the Oncomine TCR Beta short-read assay was DNA taken from cultured CD4+ T cells. TCRdb passed the PCR reads through MiXCR, listing each CDR3 protein once. There are 15,000 to 25,000 distinct CDR3 sequences in the sample; around 38% occur only once, and about 25% lies in the top ten. The sample holds a few counts of this clonotype. The antigen is unknown.

The chain recombines TRBV20-1 with TRBJ2-5; D is possibly TRBD2 (5 bases). The sequence was collected from a human donor who received a COVID-19 vaccine. Sequenced material: CD4+ T cells from blood, cultured in vitro, taken before SARS-CoV-2 vaccination. The CDR3 bases are TGCAGTGCTAGAGATTACTCCGAGGGAGAGACCCAGTACTTC. It specifies CSARDYSEGETQYF.